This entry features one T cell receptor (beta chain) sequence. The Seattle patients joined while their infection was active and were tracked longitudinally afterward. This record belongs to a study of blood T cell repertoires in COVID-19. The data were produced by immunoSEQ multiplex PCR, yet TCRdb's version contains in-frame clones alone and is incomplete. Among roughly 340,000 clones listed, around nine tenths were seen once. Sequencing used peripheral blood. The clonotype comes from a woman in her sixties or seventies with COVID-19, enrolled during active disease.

The CDR3 spells CASSLQQGLYEQYF. The CDR3 bases are TGTGCCAGCAGTCTCCAACAGGGCCTCTACGAGCAGTACTTC. The J gene is TRBJ2-7, the V gene TRBV27, with a possible D match to TRBD1 (6 bases). Per germline, CDR1 MNHEY and CDR2 SMNVEV (reference sequence). Trimming shortened V by 5 bases and J by 3 bases, and 14 bases separated the two germline ends. The CDR3 has 14 residues.